The present TCR beta chain was sequenced within a study of blood T cell repertoires in COVID-19 (dated by TCRdb to about 2020). Regarding the study in general: Samples from collaborators originated in the United States, Italy and Spain and spanned both the acute and convalescent phases of COVID-19. A freely available public database, intended as a resource for researchers studying the immune response to SARS-CoV-2, is where the repertoires were released. Samples came from the ongoing ImmuneRACE study (first 160 participants) plus 1,254 subjects from 6 global collaborators. Where available, HLA class I and class II types were taken from metadata supplied by the sample provider and were not determined by assay-based typing. The prospective study material was composed of cDNA or gDNA derived from T cells, B-cell-depleted T cells, or PBMCs. Subjects who had been exposed to COVID-19, were actively infected with it, or had recovered from it provided the deeply sampled blood TCRbeta repertoires that made up the dataset. The sample metadata nearly always contained a de-identified subject ID, COVID-19 status, age in years and sex.

Whole blood was collected in K2EDTA tubes by collaborating institutions according to the institutions' own protocols. For TCRbeta analysis, collaborator samples were shipped as frozen whole blood, as isolated PBMCs, or as DNA extracted from either sample type. What the study reported, not specific to this receptor: Clinical and demographic metadata were provided uncurated, with the amount varying by source and participant.

TCRbeta CDR3 regions were amplified from genomic DNA using the immunoSEQ Assay, a bias-controlled multiplex PCR. The original pipeline was this. Nucleated cell counts per sample were estimated from amplification of reference gene primers within the assay. Sequence reads were collapsed and filtered to measure the absolute abundance of every unique TCRbeta CDR3 rearrangement. Productive Simpson clonality was computed per sample as the square root of Simpson's diversity index over productive rearrangements. What TCRdb holds here is the immuneACCESS table cut down to in-frame rearrangements. Part of the clones is not present; checked against another copy, under half of the missing clones reflect an unresolved V gene, and the others are unexplained. Clone size and V and J calls were adopted from that table, with D and trimming inferred from the DNA. The sample includes around 65,000 clones, with roughly 80% observed a single time. Jointly, the top ten make up 15% to 20% of the sample.

In regard to this clone: Its antigen specificity is not known. No much larger clonotype is one base removed from it; base qualities were not supplied.

For CDR1 and CDR2, the germline V gene (reference sequence) lists LNHDA and SQIVND. Including the terminal cysteine and phenylalanine, the CDR3 comprises 12 residues. Solely the CDR3 DNA is kept, with 36 bases framed from the first base. The trim is 3 bases for V and 9 bases for J, with a gap of 9 bases between the germline ends. Sequencing was done on a sample of peripheral blood. This TCR derives from a man in his sixties with acute or convalescent COVID-19. This receptor chain uses TRBV19 and TRBJ2-1; the D segment could be TRBD2, given 5 matching bases. CDR3 sequence: CASSIRGGEQFF. The DNA reads TGTGCCAGTAGTATCCGGGGTGGTGAGCAGTTCTTC. The reference TRBV19 and TRBJ2-1 proteins fill in what lies around the CDR3, so the full variable domain reads DGGITQSPKYLFRKEGQNVTLSCEQNLNHDAMYWYRQDPGQGLRLIYYSQIVNDFQKGDIAEGYSVSREKKESFPLTVTSAQKNPTAFYLCASSIRGGEQFFGPGTRLTVL.